This note documents a single TCR beta chain sequence. This specimen comes from a study of blood T cell repertoires in COVID-19. Study context: From T cells, B-cell-depleted T cells, or PBMCs came the material, which was cDNA or gDNA.

Germline lookup yields CDR1 SGHRS and CDR2 YFSETQ. There are 16 residues in the CDR3. The V end lost 5 bases, the J end lost 2 bases, and 19 bases lay between the germline ends. The data were produced by immunoSEQ multiplex PCR, yet TCRdb's version contains in-frame clones alone and is incomplete. The sample gives about 220,000 clones, nearly 90% of which show up once; about 16% is in the top ten. Sequenced: PBMCs or T cells enriched from blood (not recorded which). This clonotype originated in a man under 40 who had been exposed to COVID-19. This chain connects TRBV5-1 to TRBJ1-1; possibly TRBD1 for D (6 bases). CDR3 residues: CASSFTAGAANTEAFF. CDR3 in DNA: TGCGCCAGCAGTTTTACGGCGGGGGCCGCAAACACTGAAGCTTTCTTT.